The clone carrying this T cell receptor beta chain was found a few times. This sample was included in a study of identical twins. The CDR3 extends over 14 amino acids. Germline V gene lookup returns CDR1 ENHRY and CDR2 SYGVKD. V dropped 10 bases and J dropped 5; count of bases not matched to a gene: 9. Healthy Caucasians, and only they, were the donors. Unique molecular identifiers were present on the cDNA, and a universal primer site came from template switching. In TCRdb, the 5' RACE reads were re-called with MiXCR into one record per CDR3 protein. This table holds about 240,000 distinct CDR3 sequences, 6% to 8.5% found once. The sample was also reused in another study, on yellow fever vaccine responses in identical twins. From that study: Reportedly, twins showed a vaccine T cell response that looked partly convergent and partly personalized.

The chain carries TRBV10-3 and TRBJ2-7; 12 bases match TRBD2. The material sequenced was CD8+ T cells sorted from blood. This clonotype originated in a woman between 18 and 29 years old in good health. The CDR3 reads CATEGTSGFHEQYF. CDR3 coding DNA: TGTGCCACCGAAGGGACTAGCGGGTTCCACGAGCAGTACTTC.